A selection of T cell receptor beta chains follows, all from one sample in a study of CD8 T cells in ankylosing spondylitis. TCRdb processed the 5' RACE reads anew with MiXCR; each CDR3 protein has one entry. The sample comprises hundreds of thousands of distinct CDR3 sequences, 12% of which are singletons, and around 0.51% rests with the top ten. Sequencing was carried out using blood, either unsorted or a sorted T cell fraction (not recorded which). These receptors originate from a male donor with ankylosing spondylitis. CDR3s include the opening cysteine and the closing phenylalanine or tryptophan. Each record gives: D gene, clone size, V gene, J gene, CDR3 protein, CDR3 DNA. The D gene is left open where the match is weak. Clone sizes are given selectively: once, few, many, or a class where the clone is expanded.

.	.	TRBV6-1	TRBJ1-4	CATKGGSSGEKLFF	TGTGCCACCAAGGGAGGAAGCTCTGGTGAAAAACTGTTTTTT
TRBD2	few	TRBV5-1	TRBJ2-3	CASSLTSVGTDTQYF	TGCGCCAGCAGCTTGACTAGCGTAGGCACAGATACGCAGTATTTT
.	few	TRBV6-2/TRBV6-3	TRBJ2-1	CASSNMGVEDEQFF	TGTGCCAGCAGCAACATGGGGGTTGAGGATGAGCAGTTCTTC
.	.	TRBV20-1	TRBJ2-1	CSARPDSNNEQFF	TGCAGTGCTCGACCAGACTCGAACAATGAGCAGTTCTTC
.	.	TRBV20-1	TRBJ1-5	CSARILRGNQPQHF	TGCAGTGCTAGGATCCTCAGGGGCAATCAGCCCCAGCATTTT
TRBD2	few	TRBV24-1	TRBJ2-7	CATSDPGRAAYEQYF	TGTGCCACCAGTGACCCAGGGAGGGCGGCCTACGAGCAGTACTTC
.	.	TRBV7-2	TRBJ1-2	CASSSGGQAYGYTF	TGTGCCAGCAGCTCCGGGGGGCAGGCCTATGGCTACACCTTC
TRBD2	.	TRBV12-3/TRBV12-4	TRBJ2-7	CASSMRGKHYEQYF	TGTGCCAGCAGTATGCGGGGGAAACACTACGAGCAGTACTTC
.	.	TRBV5-5	TRBJ1-1	CASSLHLMNTEAFF	TGTGCCAGCAGCTTACACCTGATGAACACTGAAGCTTTCTTT
TRBD1	.	TRBV11-2	TRBJ2-7	CASSLRTGMSYEQYF	TGTGCCAGCAGCCTCAGGACAGGGATGTCCTACGAGCAGTACTTC
TRBD1	few	TRBV20-1	TRBJ2-5	CSASLNIGGGETQYF	TGCAGTGCTAGCCTCAACATAGGGGGCGGGGAGACCCAGTACTTC
TRBD2	once	TRBV5-1	TRBJ2-3	CASSRGYSSGGRDTQYF	TGCGCCAGCAGCCGCGGTTATTCTAGCGGAGGGAGGGATACGCAGTATTTT
.	few	TRBV10-3	TRBJ1-6	CAIRPGRQGSPLHF	TGTGCCATCAGACCAGGGAGGCAAGGTTCACCCCTCCACTTT
.	.	TRBV6-5	TRBJ2-7	CASSYYRTSEQYF	TGTGCCAGCAGTTACTATCGGACATCCGAGCAGTACTTC
.	.	TRBV6-1	TRBJ1-3	CASSEPGAGNTIYF	TGTGCCAGCAGTGAACCAGGGGCTGGAAACACCATATATTTT
.	.	TRBV7-2	TRBJ1-2	CASSLTSLGGYTF	TGTGCCAGCAGCTTGACATCCCTGGGAGGCTACACCTTC
.	few	TRBV4-2	TRBJ2-6	CASSQDLVSSGANVLTF	TGTGCCAGCAGCCAAGATCTAGTAAGCTCTGGGGCCAACGTCCTGACTTTC
.	many	TRBV5-1	TRBJ1-2	CASSLAGAGDGYTF	TGCGCCAGCAGCTTGGCAGGGGCAGGGGATGGCTACACCTTC
TRBD1	many	TRBV29-1	TRBJ2-7	CSVSLRDRVSEQYF	TGCAGCGTTTCGCTCCGGGACAGGGTTTCCGAGCAGTACTTC
TRBD1	few	TRBV4-2	TRBJ1-2	CASSRMTGTGVSGYTF	TGTGCCAGCAGCCGAATGACCGGGACAGGGGTGTCTGGCTACACCTTC
TRBD2	few	TRBV12-3/TRBV12-4	TRBJ2-7	CASSLAAGLAGYEQYF	TGTGCCAGCAGTTTAGCGGCGGGACTAGCGGGCTACGAGCAGTACTTC
.	many	TRBV7-2	TRBJ2-1	CASSYSRDSYNEQFF	TGTGCCAGCAGCTACTCTAGGGACTCCTACAATGAGCAGTTCTTC
.	few	TRBV5-5	TRBJ2-3	CASSPDERTQYF	TGTGCCAGCAGCCCCGACGAACGTACGCAGTATTTT
TRBD1	.	TRBV29-1	TRBJ1-1	CSVGGQFANTEAFF	TGCAGCGTTGGGGGACAGTTTGCGAACACTGAAGCTTTCTTT
.	.	TRBV5-1	TRBJ1-4	CASRPGRATNEKLFF	TGCGCCAGCAGACCCGGACGGGCAACTAATGAAAAACTGTTTTTT
.	many	TRBV10-3	TRBJ2-7	CAISRVTDSYEQYF	TGTGCCATCAGTCGAGTTACCGACTCCTACGAGCAGTACTTC
TRBD1	.	TRBV5-5	TRBJ1-6	CASSSGRTGFNSPLHF	TGTGCCAGCAGCTCCGGCCGGACAGGGTTTAATTCACCCCTCCACTTT
.	.	TRBV20-1	TRBJ1-5	CSARAFKGAANQPQHF	TGCAGTGCTAGAGCCTTCAAAGGGGCCGCCAATCAGCCCCAGCATTTT
TRBD1	.	TRBV20-1	TRBJ1-1	CSLYDRGTEAFF	TGCAGTCTATACGACAGGGGGACTGAAGCTTTCTTT
.	few	TRBV12-3/TRBV12-4	TRBJ1-6	CASSPFHYNSPLHF	TGTGCCAGCAGTCCTTTCCACTATAATTCACCCCTCCACTTT
.	.	TRBV9	TRBJ2-3	CASSVGRTTDTQYF	TGTGCCAGCAGCGTGGGGAGGACCACAGATACGCAGTATTTT
TRBD1	many	TRBV12-3/TRBV12-4	TRBJ1-1	CASSWDRATEAFF	TGTGCCAGCAGTTGGGACAGGGCCACTGAAGCTTTCTTT